This TCR beta chain emerged from a study of T cells in Graves' hyperthyroidism and ophthalmopathy (dated by TCRdb to about 2019). With regard to the full study: Peripheral blood was collected at initial diagnosis, before any treatment. To identify TCR V-J signatures that set the groups apart, the researchers used a discovery cohort of 100 patients, made up of roughly 40 with Graves' ophthalmopathy and about 59 with stable Graves' hyperthyroidism. Prospective prediction of ophthalmopathy was tested in an independent validation cohort consisting of 18 to 20 hyperthyroidism patients and some 17 patients who later progressed to ophthalmopathy. The approximately 97 discovery patients were randomly divided into training and test sets at a 7:3 ratio. In addition, the study compared T-cell repertoires in thyroid tissue and in blood from six Graves' hyperthyroidism patients. Once sampling was done, hyperthyroidism patients were given methimazole at a starting dose of 30 mg daily, whereas ophthalmopathy patients were given high-dose intravenous methylprednisolone. The paper reports TCR Vbeta CDR3 sequencing of over 130 peripheral blood samples: 43 ophthalmopathy, roughly 80 hyperthyroidism and around 17 progressor patients. Broader findings and caveats from the paper: A model built on a 13 V-J signature distinguished ophthalmopathy from stable hyperthyroidism, reaching roughly 88% sensitivity and under 84% specificity in cross-validation and 80%/75% in testing. No statistical method was used to set the sample size in advance, and investigators knew the group allocation. Blood samples also contained most of the expanded thyroid clonotypes (frequency above 0.001), which suggests that blood repertoires may reflect thyroid immune responses. In validation, the model predicted progression to ophthalmopathy a median of 6.5 months before onset, with about 64% sensitivity and more than 72% specificity.

In the ophthalmopathy patients, disease was moderately to severely active, with a Clinical Activity Score of 3 or more, a NOSPECS grade of 4 or more, and a duration of less than 3 months. Exclusion was applied to patients with uncontrolled infections, other autoimmune diseases, pregnancy or lactation. Diagnoses relied on clinical symptoms, serum thyroxine and TRAb, thyroid ultrasound and orbital computed tomography. PBMCs were separated from roughly 9.6 ml of fresh peripheral blood using Ficoll-Paque density gradient centrifugation. Total RNA was extracted using Trizol reagent, and RNA quality was assessed on an Agilent 2100 Bioanalyzer. The V end loses 4 bases and the J end loses 2 bases, and a stretch of 20 bases separates them. The CDR3 holds 17 amino acids from the cysteine to the phenylalanine. The retained sequence is limited to the CDR3, 51 bases, with the frame set at the first base. The germline V gene supplies CDR1 SGHVS and CDR2 FNYEAQ.

Amplification of TCR beta CDR3 regions was carried out from RNA transcripts. The TCR CDR3 was subjected to a first round of RT-PCR using the HTBI primer set and the Qiagen OneStep RT-PCR kit. Libraries were constructed in a second round of multiplex PCR, after which size selection and purification were carried out. Paired-end sequencing of the libraries was performed with 100 bp reads on an Illumina HiSeq2000. Per the original workflow: Raw data were processed with SOAPnuke, discarding reads with adapters, uncalled bases, mean Phred below 15, or no exact constant-primer or identifier match. COPE v1.2.5 was used to merge high-quality paired reads, and clonotypes were defined as unique nucleotide sequences. MiTCR v1.1 was used to align clonotypes to the IMGT TRBV, TRBD and TRBJ reference segments. Analysis was restricted to V-J combinations with a frequency above 0.0001, which covered roughly 99% of repertoires. The TCS score was defined as F50 (clonal expansion) divided by E x V (chaos), with BLOSUM62-based TCRdist calculated between CDR3 peptides within each V-J. Welch's t-statistics and random forest reduced several hundred V-J features to some 14, which were used in a naive Bayes classifier (R e1071). TCRdb ran its own pipeline on the public reads, namely fastp trimming at Q25 and MiXCR clone calling, and kept in-frame beta chains. Rows with one shared CDR3 protein collapse into an entry with the most common genes and DNA. These V and J calls are TCRdb output, not the study's own analysis. The sample data list about 350,000 distinct CDR3 sequences, and 18% of these were observed just once. Together, the top ten hold 15% to 17% of the sample.

As to this clonotype: This receptor's antigen is unknown. No much larger clone exists at a distance of one base, and base qualities are not known.

The clonotype was recovered from a woman aged 40 to 50 with Graves' ophthalmopathy. The sequence links TRBV7-6 to TRBJ2-5; tentative D gene TRBD2, with 5 bases matching. The sample comprised blood. The nucleotide sequence reads TGTGCCAGCAGCTACCAGTCAGCGGCCCCGCTGCAAGAGACCCAGTACTTC. This sequence encodes CASSYQSAAPLQETQYF.